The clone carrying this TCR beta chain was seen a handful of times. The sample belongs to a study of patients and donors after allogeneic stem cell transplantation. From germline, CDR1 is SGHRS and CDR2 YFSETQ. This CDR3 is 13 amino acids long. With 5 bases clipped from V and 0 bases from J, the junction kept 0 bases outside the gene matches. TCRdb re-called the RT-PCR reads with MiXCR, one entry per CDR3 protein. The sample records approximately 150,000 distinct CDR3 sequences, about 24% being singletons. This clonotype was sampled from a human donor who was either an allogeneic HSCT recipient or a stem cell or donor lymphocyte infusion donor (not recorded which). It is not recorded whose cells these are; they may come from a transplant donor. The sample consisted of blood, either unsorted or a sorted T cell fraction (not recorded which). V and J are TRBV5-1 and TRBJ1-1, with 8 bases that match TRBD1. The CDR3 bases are TGCGCCAGCAGACAGGGGGTGAACACTGAAGCTTTCTTT. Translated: CASRQGVNTEAFF.